This T cell receptor beta chain derives from a study of cytomegalovirus exposure and HLA in healthy donors. Study results and limitations: A previous analysis found most TCR beta V segments productive roughly 87% or roughly 30% of the time. DRB1 showed the most TCR associations and HLA-C the fewest in a later analysis, as rates varied by HLA locus. Indistinguishable V segments, including TRBV6-2 and TRBV6-3, were excluded.

The study ran its PCR with 60 Vbeta and 13 Jbeta primers. Method: immunoSEQ multiplex PCR; TCRdb's copy keeps in-frame clones and lacks some. Among 150,000 to 200,000 clones listed, 84% were seen once. This clone has just one count. The antigen is undetermined. Whereas donors were nominally healthy upon sampling, unrecorded immune exposures were probable. Germline loops: CDR1 SGHRS, CDR2 YFSETQ. With V trimmed by 0 bases and J by 1 base, 4 bases remained unmatched. The CDR3 runs to 17 residues. The chain links TRBV5-1 to TRBJ1-1; 12 bases agree with TRBD1. The sequenced sample consisted of PBMCs. This TCR was recovered from a girl between 10 and 17 years old in good health and CMV-seropositive. The DNA of the CDR3 is TGCGCCAGCAGCTTGGATGGGACAGGGGGCGAGAACACTGAAGCTTTCTTT. Translating it yields CASSLDGTGGENTEAFF. Full variable domain (rest looked up from reference TRBV5-1 and TRBJ1-1): KAGVTQTPRYLIKTRGQQVTLSCSPISGHRSVSWYQQTPGQGLQFLFEYFSETQRNKGNFPGRFSGRQFSNSRSEMNVSTLELGDSALYLCASSLDGTGGENTEAFFGQGTRLTVV.